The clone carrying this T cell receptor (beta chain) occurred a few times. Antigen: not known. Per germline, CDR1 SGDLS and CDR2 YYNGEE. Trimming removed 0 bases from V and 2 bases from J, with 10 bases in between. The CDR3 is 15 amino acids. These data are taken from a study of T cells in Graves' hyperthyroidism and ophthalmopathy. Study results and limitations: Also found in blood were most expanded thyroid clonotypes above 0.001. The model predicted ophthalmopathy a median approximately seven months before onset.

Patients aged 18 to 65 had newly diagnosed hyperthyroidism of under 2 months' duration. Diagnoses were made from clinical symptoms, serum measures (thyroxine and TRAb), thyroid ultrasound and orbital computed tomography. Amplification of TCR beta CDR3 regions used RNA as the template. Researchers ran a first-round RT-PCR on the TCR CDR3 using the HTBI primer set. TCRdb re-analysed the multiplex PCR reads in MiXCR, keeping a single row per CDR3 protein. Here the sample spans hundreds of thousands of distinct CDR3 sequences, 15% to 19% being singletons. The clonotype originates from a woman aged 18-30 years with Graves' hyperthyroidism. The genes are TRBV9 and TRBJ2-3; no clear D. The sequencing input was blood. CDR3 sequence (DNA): TGTGCCAGCAGCGTAGCGGAGAGGCTCACAGATACGCAGTATTTT. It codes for CASSVAERLTDTQYF.